Listed below are T cell receptor beta chains from one sample, sequenced in a study of human T cells and chemical hapten exposure. TCRdb recomputed calls from the RACE reads with MiXCR, one row per CDR3 protein. The data contain more than 110,000 distinct CDR3 sequences, 10% to 15% of them singletons. Sample: whole blood, taken in connection with sensitization to the hapten diphenylcyclopropenone (DPC). The source is a woman in her 50s with alopecia areata. Some clones in this sample may be carry-over from other donors' samples. The CDR3 runs from the conserved cysteine through the conserved F or W. The order of the fields is CDR3 DNA, CDR3 protein, V gene, D gene, clone size, J gene. A D gene is named only where the DNA matches it firmly. Rows give clone size only sometimes, using once, few, many, or a class for an expanded clone.

CDR3nt: TGTGCCAGCAGCTTAGTAGCGGGAGGTCTGGATACGCAGTATTTT; CDR3aa: CASSLVAGGLDTQYF; v_gene: TRBV11-2; d_gene: TRBD2; abundance: NA; j_gene: TRBJ2-3
CDR3nt: TGTGCCAGCAGCCACCGGGACCGCTCCTACGAGCAGTACTTC; CDR3aa: CASSHRDRSYEQYF; v_gene: TRBV14; d_gene: NA; abundance: few; j_gene: TRBJ2-7
CDR3nt: TGTGCCAGCAGCGCCAATAGTAATCATGAGCAGTTCTTC; CDR3aa: CASSANSNHEQFF; v_gene: TRBV11-2; d_gene: NA; abundance: NA; j_gene: TRBJ2-1
CDR3nt: TGCAGTGCTTCCCGGGACAGGGGCCTCCAGCCCCAGCATTTT; CDR3aa: CSASRDRGLQPQHF; v_gene: TRBV20-1; d_gene: TRBD1; abundance: many; j_gene: TRBJ1-5
CDR3nt: TGTGCCACCGAAGGCAACAATGAGCAGTTCTTC; CDR3aa: CATEGNNEQFF; v_gene: TRBV24-1; d_gene: NA; abundance: many; j_gene: TRBJ2-1
CDR3nt: TGTGCCAGCTCACCCGACAGTCTCGGCAATCAGCCCCAGCATTTT; CDR3aa: CASSPDSLGNQPQHF; v_gene: TRBV18; d_gene: NA; abundance: NA; j_gene: TRBJ1-5
CDR3nt: TGTGCCAGCAGCGTAGGCCCAGCAATTAGCTCCTATAATTCACCCCTCCACTTT; CDR3aa: CASSVGPAISSYNSPLHF; v_gene: TRBV9; d_gene: NA; abundance: few; j_gene: TRBJ1-6
CDR3nt: TGTGCCAGCTCACCAGGGCGACAGGGAAGGTCGAACACTGAAGCTTTCTTT; CDR3aa: CASSPGRQGRSNTEAFF; v_gene: TRBV18; d_gene: TRBD1; abundance: many; j_gene: TRBJ1-1
CDR3nt: TGTGCCAGCAGCGTAGGGCAGGGAAGGCACGAGCAGTACTTC; CDR3aa: CASSVGQGRHEQYF; v_gene: TRBV9; d_gene: NA; abundance: NA; j_gene: TRBJ2-7
CDR3nt: TGTGCCAGCAGACCGGGACAGGGACGGGAGACCCAGTACTTC; CDR3aa: CASRPGQGRETQYF; v_gene: TRBV28; d_gene: TRBD1; abundance: many; j_gene: TRBJ2-5
CDR3nt: TGTGCCAGCAGCTCAGATGGGACAGGGGGTAGCCCCAACTCCTACAATGAGCAGTTCTTC; CDR3aa: CASSSDGTGGSPNSYNEQFF; v_gene: TRBV9; d_gene: TRBD1; abundance: NA; j_gene: TRBJ2-1
CDR3nt: TGTGCCAGCAGTGAATCGTCCGGGGGAGTCAAAAACATTCAGTACTTC; CDR3aa: CASSESSGGVKNIQYF; v_gene: TRBV2; d_gene: NA; abundance: few; j_gene: TRBJ2-4
CDR3nt: TGTGCCAGCAGCTTGGAACAGCCTAATGAAAAACTGTTTTTT; CDR3aa: CASSLEQPNEKLFF; v_gene: TRBV5-4; d_gene: NA; abundance: few; j_gene: TRBJ1-4
CDR3nt: TGCAGTGCTAGACAGAGCTCCTACGAGCAGTACTTC; CDR3aa: CSARQSSYEQYF; v_gene: TRBV20-1; d_gene: NA; abundance: few; j_gene: TRBJ2-7
CDR3nt: TGTGCCAGCAGTGCTAAACCCCTGAACACTGAAGCTTTCTTT; CDR3aa: CASSAKPLNTEAFF; v_gene: TRBV2; d_gene: NA; abundance: once; j_gene: TRBJ1-1
CDR3nt: TGCAGTGCTAGCCTTTCTAGGAAAAGGTCTGGGGCCAACGTCCTGACTTTC; CDR3aa: CSASLSRKRSGANVLTF; v_gene: TRBV20-1; d_gene: NA; abundance: NA; j_gene: TRBJ2-6
CDR3nt: TGCGCCAGTAGGACAGCACAAGAGACCCAGTACTTC; CDR3aa: CASRTAQETQYF; v_gene: TRBV5-1; d_gene: NA; abundance: few; j_gene: TRBJ2-5
CDR3nt: TGTGCCAGCAGCTTAGCCGAGGACAGAGGCTACGAGCAGTACTTC; CDR3aa: CASSLAEDRGYEQYF; v_gene: TRBV7-6; d_gene: NA; abundance: many; j_gene: TRBJ2-7
CDR3nt: TGTGTCGGCCGGGGACAGTATAATTCACCCCTCCACTTT; CDR3aa: CVGRGQYNSPLHF; v_gene: TRBV30; d_gene: TRBD1; abundance: NA; j_gene: TRBJ1-6
CDR3nt: TGTGCCAGCAGCTTATTTCCCCCAAGCTCCTACAATGAGCAGTTCTTC; CDR3aa: CASSLFPPSSYNEQFF; v_gene: TRBV7-2; d_gene: NA; abundance: many; j_gene: TRBJ2-1
CDR3nt: TGTGCCAGCAGCCTGACAGGGAGGGAGGAGACCCAGTACTTC; CDR3aa: CASSLTGREETQYF; v_gene: TRBV28; d_gene: NA; abundance: many; j_gene: TRBJ2-5
CDR3nt: TGTGCCAGCAGCTTGTTCCCTTTAGGCGGGGGGAACAATGAGCAGTTCTTC; CDR3aa: CASSLFPLGGGNNEQFF; v_gene: TRBV7-6; d_gene: TRBD2; abundance: NA; j_gene: TRBJ2-1
CDR3nt: TGCGCCAGCAGCCAAGACAGGAGGATTAACTATGGCTACACCTTC; CDR3aa: CASSQDRRINYGYTF; v_gene: TRBV4-1; d_gene: NA; abundance: NA; j_gene: TRBJ1-2
CDR3nt: TGTGCCAGCAGTTTAAGACAGGGGGCGCCCGAGCAGTACTTC; CDR3aa: CASSLRQGAPEQYF; v_gene: TRBV27; d_gene: TRBD1; abundance: many; j_gene: TRBJ2-7
CDR3nt: TGCGCCAGCAGTGATCCTCCTCCCGGGTACAAAAACATTCAGTACTTC; CDR3aa: CASSDPPPGYKNIQYF; v_gene: TRBV10-2; d_gene: NA; abundance: many; j_gene: TRBJ2-4
CDR3nt: TGTGCCAGCAGTTTAGGGGGGGCGCTCGGCAATCAGCCCCAGCATTTT; CDR3aa: CASSLGGALGNQPQHF; v_gene: TRBV27; d_gene: NA; abundance: many; j_gene: TRBJ1-5
CDR3nt: TGCGCCAGCAGCTCGATGACAGGTTCCTACGAGCAGTACTTC; CDR3aa: CASSSMTGSYEQYF; v_gene: TRBV5-1; d_gene: NA; abundance: NA; j_gene: TRBJ2-7
CDR3nt: TGCAGCGTTGAAAGGGGAAAGGCAGCCGAGCAGTACTTC; CDR3aa: CSVERGKAAEQYF; v_gene: TRBV29-1; d_gene: NA; abundance: NA; j_gene: TRBJ2-7
CDR3nt: TGTGCCAGCAGCCGCAGGGAGAGGATTAGGGAGCAGTACTTC; CDR3aa: CASSRRERIREQYF; v_gene: TRBV11-2; d_gene: NA; abundance: NA; j_gene: TRBJ2-7
CDR3nt: TGTGCCAGCAGCTTAGATCAGAGGACTAACTATGGCTACACCTTC; CDR3aa: CASSLDQRTNYGYTF; v_gene: TRBV11-2; d_gene: NA; abundance: few; j_gene: TRBJ1-2